The T cell receptor (beta chain) described here comes from a study of cytotoxic CD8 clonotypes in ibrutinib-treated CLL. As for this clone: What it binds is not known.

Assay used: immunoSEQ multiplex PCR; TCRdb lists only in-frame clones, some missing. The data show 130,000 or so clones, approximately 77% seen once. Findings and limits, study-wide: Starting clonality was above that of age-matched healthy donors and tracked circulating CD8+ T-cell counts. Clonality showed a rise at ibrutinib response that reversed toward baseline at progression.

Germline V gene data show CDR1 as SGHTS and CDR2 as YDEGEE. The V gene lost 4 bases and the J gene lost 5 bases, with 6 bases spanning the gap. The CDR3 spans 12 residues. The TCR comes from a human donor with chronic lymphocytic leukemia. The sequencing here drew on PBMCs, taken after 12 months of ibrutinib treatment. The gene calls are TRBV5-8 and TRBJ2-2; D unresolved. CDR3 in DNA: TGTGCCAGCAGCCGGAGAACCGGGGAGCTGTTTTTT. This gives the protein CASSRRTGELFF.